This T cell receptor (beta chain) was sequenced in a study of blood T cells in healthy people across ages. For the study at large: Template-switching capture recovered about one barcoded beta molecule per two T cells.

The CDR3 spans 15 residues. Trimming pared 6 bases from V and 4 bases from J, leaving 19 bases between. Germline lookup yields CDR1 MNHNY and CDR2 SVGAGI (reference sequence). Overall study findings and caveats: Greater diversity and more naive CD4+ cells were seen in long-lived donors than in aged donors.

The individuals who served as donors were healthy Caucasians living in Russia, aged about 6 to 100. Total RNA was isolated from each sample in quantities of at least 5 micrograms. About this clonotype: What it binds is not known.

Primers used in a second PCR of about 7 to 12 cycles were a sample-barcoded 5' primer and a J-beta primer mix. TCRdb re-called the 5' RACE reads through MiXCR, storing one row per CDR3 protein. The data hold 780,000 or so distinct CDR3 sequences, with roughly 50% observed a single time. The sequenced material came from blood. The clonotype was recovered from a man aged 40-55 years in good health. J is TRBJ2-7 and V is TRBV6-6; a possible D gene is TRBD2 (5 bases). The CDR3 DNA reads TGTGCCAGCAGCCGCTTGGAGGATGGAAGGTACGAGCAGTACTTC. It encodes CASSRLEDGRYEQYF.